This T cell receptor (beta chain) is from a study of cytomegalovirus exposure and HLA in healthy donors. Concerning this clone: Its antigen is unknown. Distinct nucleotide sequences in the sample also encode this CDR3.

The ends were cut back, 6 bases at V and 5 bases at J, with 10 bases in the middle. From germline, CDR1 is SQVTM and CDR2 ANQGSEA. The CDR3 has 11 amino acids. Primers: 60 Vbeta forward and 13 Jbeta reverse. Sequenced by immunoSEQ multiplex PCR; TCRdb stores in-frame clones only, minus some. The sample gives more than 80,000 clones, under 80% of which show up once; 5.5% to 6% is in the top ten. Broader study findings: A list of around 150 TCR beta chains associated with cytomegalovirus was given.

This TCR came from a man between 18 and 35 years old in good health and CMV-seropositive. The chain combines TRBV29-1 with TRBJ1-2; D unresolved. The sequencing input was PBMCs. The CDR3 nucleotides read TGCAGCGTCGGAGGGAGTTATGGCTACACCTTC. Translating gives CSVGGSYGYTF.